The rows below give T cell receptor beta chains drawn from one sample of a study of control samples from healthy donors and cancer patients. This table comes from immunoSEQ multiplex PCR, and its TCRdb copy is limited to in-frame clones, with some not included. The data show approximately 170,000 clones, approximately 90% seen once. Material: blood. All receptors come from a man in his thirties or forties in good health. Each CDR3 is given with its conserved first and last residue. The D gene is left open where the match is weak. Only some rows state a clone size, as once, few, many or a class for expanded clones.

TRBD1	TRBV7-9	NA	TRBJ1-4	TGTGCCAGCGGAAAAACAGGGGGCGCCGGTGAAAAACTGTTTTTT	CASGKTGGAGEKLFF
TRBD1	TRBV4-1	NA	TRBJ1-3	TGCGCCAGCAGCCAAACCGGGACAGGGAGAAACACCATATATTTT	CASSQTGTGRNTIYF
NA	TRBV28	NA	TRBJ1-2	TGTGCCAGCAGTTCTGGCCAGTCAAAACTCTATGGCTACACCTTC	CASSSGQSKLYGYTF
NA	TRBV2	NA	TRBJ2-6	TGTGCCAGCGTCATATCGTCTGGGGCCAACGTCCTGACTTTC	CASVISSGANVLTF
NA	TRBV4-3	NA	TRBJ1-2	TGCGCCAGCAGCCAAGATCTGGTGGAGTCCTCCTATGGCTACACCTTC	CASSQDLVESSYGYTF
TRBD2	TRBV5-6	NA	TRBJ2-7	TGTGCCAGCAGGCTAGCGGGGGGGTCCTACGAGCAGTACTTC	CASRLAGGSYEQYF
NA	TRBV25-1	NA	TRBJ2-3	TGTGCCAGCAGTGGATATTCAGATACGCAGTATTTT	CASSGYSDTQYF
NA	TRBV7-9	NA	TRBJ2-7	TGTGCCAGCAGCCAGGGGACCCTGGTCTTGGAGCAGTACTTC	CASSQGTLVLEQYF
NA	TRBV19	NA	TRBJ2-7	TGTGCCAGTAGTCCGTCGCCAGGTTATGGGGGCGAGCAGTACTTC	CASSPSPGYGGEQYF
NA	TRBV6-5	NA	TRBJ1-1	TGTGCCAGCAGTCCGATCCCGGCCGCTGAAGCTTTCTTT	CASSPIPAAEAFF
NA	TRBV6-6	NA	TRBJ1-3	TGTGCCAGCAGTCCCAGGGACCCCAGCTCTGGAAACACCATATATTTT	CASSPRDPSSGNTIYF
TRBD1	TRBV7-2	once	TRBJ2-7	TGTGCCAGCAGCTTATTTTCTAGGGGACAGGGTTTCTTCGAGCAGTACTTC	CASSLFSRGQGFFEQYF
TRBD2	TRBV27	NA	TRBJ2-7	TGTGCCAGCAGTCCAACTAGCGGGAGTTTCTACGAGCAGTACTTC	CASSPTSGSFYEQYF
NA	TRBV14	NA	TRBJ1-2	TGTGCCAGCAGCCAGACGCGGAACTATGGCTACACCTTC	CASSQTRNYGYTF
NA	TRBV30	NA	TRBJ2-7	TGTGCCTGGAGTACCCGGACCGATTTCTACGAGCAGTACTTC	CAWSTRTDFYEQYF
TRBD2	TRBV7-3	NA	TRBJ2-1	TGTGCCAGCAGCCCCACGGGAGGGCCATTCAATGAGCAGTTCTTC	CASSPTGGPFNEQFF
TRBD2	TRBV5-6	NA	TRBJ2-3	TGTGCCAGCAGCTCGGGACTAGCGGACACAGATACGCAGTATTTT	CASSSGLADTDTQYF
NA	TRBV2	few	TRBJ1-1	TGTGCCAGCAGTGGTCCTTTTGCGGACACTGAAGCTTTCTTT	CASSGPFADTEAFF
NA	TRBV27	NA	TRBJ2-4	TGTGCCAGCAGTTTATCGGGGGGCTTAGCCAAAAACATTCAGTACTTC	CASSLSGGLAKNIQYF
TRBD1	TRBV6-1	NA	TRBJ1-5	TGTGCCAGCAGTGTCTACGTGGGGACAGGTGATCAGCCCCAGCATTTT	CASSVYVGTGDQPQHF
TRBD2	TRBV6-1	NA	TRBJ2-1	TGTGCCAGCAGTGAATCGGGAGCGGGGGGGGAAGTCTTC	CASSESGAGGEVF
TRBD1	TRBV7-8	NA	TRBJ2-6	TGTGCCAGCAGCCAAGGGACAGCCAACAACGTCCTGACTTTC	CASSQGTANNVLTF
NA	TRBV7-9	NA	TRBJ1-2	TGTGCCAGCAGCTCGGTGGGGCCTTATGGCTACACCTTC	CASSSVGPYGYTF
NA	TRBV24-1	NA	TRBJ2-3	TGTGCCACCTCCCAGACAGATACGCAGTATTTT	CATSQTDTQYF
TRBD2	TRBV11-2	NA	TRBJ2-1	TGTGCCAGCAGCTTAAAGCTAGCGGGGGGAGAGCAGTTCTTC	CASSLKLAGGEQFF
NA	TRBV3-1/TRBV3-2	NA	TRBJ1-1	TGTGCCAGCAGCCGGTCAGGGGCCACTGAAGCTTTCTTT	CASSRSGATEAFF
TRBD2	TRBV24-1	NA	TRBJ2-7	TGTGCCACCAGTGAGCCTAGCGGGAGACCCGGGCCATACGAGCAGTACTTC	CATSEPSGRPGPYEQYF
NA	TRBV18	NA	TRBJ1-3	TGTGCCAGCTCACCTGGTCGAGGCTCTGGAAACACCATATATTTT	CASSPGRGSGNTIYF
TRBD2	TRBV5-1	NA	TRBJ2-1	TGCGCCAGCAGCCTGGGACTAGCGGAGAATGAGCAGTTCTTC	CASSLGLAENEQFF
TRBD1	TRBV6-6	NA	TRBJ2-7	TGTGCCAGCAGTTACGGGGGACAGGGCCCAGCCGAGCAGTACTTC	CASSYGGQGPAEQYF
NA	TRBV7-3	NA	TRBJ2-1	TGTGCCAGCAGCTTAATCCCCTACAATGAGCAGTTCTTC	CASSLIPYNEQFF
NA	TRBV9	NA	TRBJ1-3	TGTGCCAGCAGCGTAGAGCCGGCAAGCTCTGGAAACACCATATATTTT	CASSVEPASSGNTIYF
TRBD2	TRBV24-1	once	TRBJ2-2	TGTGCCACCAGTGACCCGAGGACTAGTACCGGGGAGCTGTTTTTT	CATSDPRTSTGELFF
NA	TRBV29-1	NA	TRBJ2-7	TGCAGCGCCCTGGGGGGGGGCCGCTACGAGCAGTACTTC	CSALGGGRYEQYF
TRBD1	TRBV30	NA	TRBJ1-2	TGTGCCTGGAGTATAGAACAGGGGGCTAGTGGCTACACCTTC	CAWSIEQGASGYTF
TRBD1	TRBV5-4	NA	TRBJ1-2	TGTGCCGGAAGACAGGGTGACTATGGCTACACCTTC	CAGRQGDYGYTF
NA	TRBV12-3/TRBV12-4	NA	TRBJ2-7	TGTGCCAGCAGTCTAAAATTATCCCTGGAGCAGTACTTC	CASSLKLSLEQYF
NA	TRBV4-3	NA	TRBJ1-4	TGCGCCAGCAGCCAAGATGGATGGGATGAAAAACTGTTTTTT	CASSQDGWDEKLFF
NA	TRBV11-3	NA	TRBJ2-7	TGTGCCAGCAGCCCCGGCCTACCGGGACCGATGTTCTACGAGCAGTACTTC	CASSPGLPGPMFYEQYF
TRBD2	TRBV28	NA	TRBJ2-7	TGTGCCAGCGCCGAGCCCTTCTACGCGGGAGGACCCGAGCAGTACTTC	CASAEPFYAGGPEQYF
NA	TRBV27	NA	TRBJ1-5	TGTGCCAACCCCCCGAGAGTTAGCAATCAGCCCCAGCATTTT	CANPPRVSNQPQHF
NA	TRBV4-3	once	TRBJ2-7	TGCGCCAGCAGCCAAGATAGGGCAGGAACCTACGGGCAGTACTTC	CASSQDRAGTYGQYF
NA	TRBV5-1	NA	TRBJ2-7	TGCGCCAGCAGCCCAGATAATGACGGCGAGCAGTACTTC	CASSPDNDGEQYF
NA	TRBV27	NA	TRBJ2-1	TGTGCCAGCAGTTTTCGTACAGGGTTAGAGCAGTTCTTC	CASSFRTGLEQFF
NA	TRBV7-8	NA	TRBJ2-2	TGTGCCAGCAGCTTAGGTGAATCTCGAAACACCGGGGAGCTGTTTTTT	CASSLGESRNTGELFF
TRBD2	TRBV11-2	NA	TRBJ2-2	TGTGCCAGCAGCTTAGGAGGAACTAGCGGGGGCGGGGAGCTGTTTTTT	CASSLGGTSGGGELFF
NA	TRBV5-4	NA	TRBJ2-2	TGTGCCAGCAGCTTGGACAGCACCGGGGAGCTGTTTTTT	CASSLDSTGELFF
TRBD2	TRBV7-8	NA	TRBJ2-1	TGTGCCACACTGGAGCTAGCGGGAGGTTACAATGAGCAGTTCTTC	CATLELAGGYNEQFF
TRBD2	TRBV2	NA	TRBJ2-2	TGTGCCAGCAGGGGACTAGCGGGAGGGCGCACCGGGGAGCTGTTTTTT	CASRGLAGGRTGELFF